These T cell receptor beta chains were read from a single sample in a study of blood T cell repertoires in COVID-19. The repertoire was sequenced with immunoSEQ multiplex PCR; TCRdb's copy has only in-frame clones and lacks some. The table includes about 87,000 clones, roughly 88% detected once. Input material: peripheral blood. The source is a human donor in a cohort sampled during active COVID-19. CDR3s include the opening cysteine and the closing phenylalanine or tryptophan. A D gene is named only where the DNA matches it firmly. Not all rows give a size; the values are once, few, many and, for expanded clones, a class.

TRBD1	TRBJ2-5	TRBV10-3	.	CAVGTGQETQYF	TGTGCCGTCGGGACAGGCCAAGAGACCCAGTACTTC
TRBD2	TRBJ2-7	TRBV29-1	.	CSVESGGSGEQYF	TGCAGCGTTGAATCGGGGGGAAGTGGGGAGCAGTACTTC
TRBD1	TRBJ2-7	TRBV7-2	.	CASSLIGAGWTGKLYEQYF	TGTGCCAGCAGCCTAATTGGGGCCGGATGGACAGGGAAGCTCTACGAGCAGTACTTC
.	TRBJ2-5	TRBV27	.	CASSFRGTQETQYF	TGTGCCAGCAGTTTCCGGGGGACCCAAGAGACCCAGTACTTC
TRBD1	TRBJ2-7	TRBV7-9	.	CASTQAAGQGYEQYF	TGTGCCAGCACCCAAGCCGCGGGACAGGGGTACGAGCAGTACTTC
.	TRBJ1-1	TRBV7-9	.	CASSLKGTWEMNTEAFF	TGTGCCAGCAGCTTAAAGGGGACATGGGAGATGAACACTGAAGCTTTCTTT
.	TRBJ1-3	TRBV20-1	.	CSAPTGNTIYF	TGCAGTGCCCCGACAGGAAACACCATATATTTT
TRBD1	TRBJ1-4	TRBV5-1	.	CASADRGANEKLFF	TGCGCCAGCGCGGACAGGGGAGCTAATGAAAAACTGTTTTTT
TRBD1	TRBJ2-7	TRBV18	.	CASAVPGQGGYEQYF	TGTGCCAGCGCGGTACCTGGACAGGGAGGCTACGAGCAGTACTTC
TRBD2	TRBJ2-5	TRBV19	.	CASSIRGRETQYF	TGTGCCAGTAGTATACGCGGGAGAGAGACCCAGTACTTC
.	TRBJ1-2	TRBV6-2/TRBV6-3	few	CASSYSGIAGYTF	TGTGCCAGCAGTTACTCTGGCATTGCTGGCTACACCTTC